The 4 T cell receptor beta chains below come from one sample, sequenced in a study of radiotherapy plus CTLA-4 blockade in lung cancer. Profiling relied on immunoSEQ multiplex PCR, and the TCRdb table lists in-frame clones only, not all of them. Altogether fewer than 40,000 clones are present, about four fifths being singletons, with the ten largest covering less than 25%. The source material was peripheral blood, sampled from a patient treated with radiotherapy plus ipilimumab. These receptors came from a human donor with non-small cell lung cancer that progressed on radiotherapy plus ipilimumab.

This clone has a single count. CDR3 protein: CASRETRGANYEQYF. Written as DNA, the CDR3 is TGTGCCAGCAGGGAGACCCGGGGGGCGAATTACGAGCAGTACTTC. The chain recombines TRBV11-2 with TRBJ2-7; TRBD2 might be the D (7 bases). The length of the CDR3 is 15 residues. The germline gives CDR1 SGHAT, CDR2 FQNNGV. The V end lost 6 bases, the J end lost 4 bases, and 19 bases lay between the germline ends.

The chain combines TRBV4-2 with TRBJ2-3; TRBD2 matches at 9 bases. V shed 0 bases and J 10 bases; nucleotides not matched to a gene: 11. The CDR3 runs to 16 residues. Per germline, CDR1 LGHNA and CDR2 YNFKEQ. The CDR3 protein is CASSQDWAGGGVAQYF. In DNA, the CDR3 is TGTGCCAGCAGCCAAGATTGGGCGGGGGGGGGAGTGGCGCAGTATTTT.

This clone showed up just a few times. The chain has TRBV2 and TRBJ1-2; 9 bases are shared with TRBD1. The J segment lost 3 bases and the V segment lost 7 bases, leaving 9 bases of the junction unmatched. CDR1 and CDR2 (germline): SNHLY, FYNNEI. The CDR3 length is 15 residues. The CDR3 loop is CASTKDRGRDYGYTF. CDR3 sequence (DNA): TGTGCCAGCACCAAGGACAGGGGCAGGGACTATGGCTACACCTTC.

CDR3 coding DNA: TGCGCCAGCAGCCTCGATGTGAGGGATGAGCAGTACTTC. Protein product: CASSLDVRDEQYF. The chain employs TRBV4-1 and TRBJ2-7, with D tentatively TRBD2 (5 bases). Germline CDR1 MGHRA, CDR2 YSYEKL. This CDR3 is built from 13 residues. V shed 4 bases and J shed 7 bases, with 14 bases lying between them.